Sequencing of this TCR beta chain was carried out in a study of CD8 T cells in Susac syndrome. Whole-study context: Patients with Susac syndrome were therapy-naive, on corticosteroids, or on intravenous immunoglobulin alone at blood draw.

Notes on the study in general: As the study acknowledged, the number of individuals in its TCR sequencing and HLA analysis was relatively small.

FACS was used to enrich TEMRA cells, whereas the CD8+ and CD4+ T cells were obtained by negative isolation. With random hexamers, reverse transcription was performed on about 0.5 to 1 ug of RNA. An immunoSEQ multiplex PCR generated amplified TCR beta CDR3 products spanning 54 Vbeta and 13 Jbeta. TCRdb used MiXCR to reprocess the immunoSEQ multiplex PCR reads, holding one entry per CDR3 protein. Here the sample spans some 130,000 distinct CDR3 sequences, over 90% being singletons. About this clonotype: Its antigen is undetermined.

V lost 2 bases and J lost 9; bases outside the gene matches: 12. The CDR3 has 16 residues. The germline V gene has CDR1 PRHDT and CDR2 FYEKMQ (reference sequence). The chain joins TRBV13 to TRBJ2-1; 8 nucleotides align to TRBD1. The TCR was taken from a human donor with Susac syndrome. Sequencing was carried out using CD8+ T cells from PBMCs. In DNA, the CDR3 is TGTGCCAGCAGCTTATTACGACAGGGGTTTAGGGGTGAGCAGTTCTTC. This encodes CASSLLRQGFRGEQFF.